This T cell receptor (beta chain) originates from a study of Ad26.COV2.S vaccination and SARS-CoV-2 variants. Overall study context: By the intramuscular route, Ad26.COV2.S was given once, or twice 56 days apart. Study-level findings and limits: Placebo and vaccine recipients had non-spike TCR breadth that was similar.

Sequencing was performed with immunoSEQ multiplex PCR; in TCRdb, only in-frame clones are kept and a portion is missing. The sample records roughly 350,000 clones, 88% being singletons. Specified treatment: some 20 received Ad26.COV2.S at low or high dose, single or two shots; about 5 received placebo; per-sample allocation not given. Day 63 after the first injection of vaccine or placebo was the sampling time. Vaccination employed an Ad26 vector expressing the Wuhan-strain SARS-CoV-2 spike. A remark on this clone: As yet, its antigen is unknown.

This CDR3 spans 13 amino acids. With 3 bases clipped from V and 5 bases from J, the junction kept 2 bases outside the gene matches. Looked up from germline, CDR1 is LNHNV and CDR2 is YYDKDF (reference sequence). Sample: peripheral blood, taken in a trial of Ad26.COV2.S vaccine versus placebo. The source is a person between 18 and 65 years old who received the Ad26.COV2.S COVID-19 vaccine or a placebo. The chain uses TRBV15 and TRBJ2-7; the match to TRBD2 covers 9 bases. The CDR3 region has the DNA TGTGCCACCAGCAGCCCTAGCGGGGACGAGCAGTACTTC. Encoded protein: CATSSPSGDEQYF.